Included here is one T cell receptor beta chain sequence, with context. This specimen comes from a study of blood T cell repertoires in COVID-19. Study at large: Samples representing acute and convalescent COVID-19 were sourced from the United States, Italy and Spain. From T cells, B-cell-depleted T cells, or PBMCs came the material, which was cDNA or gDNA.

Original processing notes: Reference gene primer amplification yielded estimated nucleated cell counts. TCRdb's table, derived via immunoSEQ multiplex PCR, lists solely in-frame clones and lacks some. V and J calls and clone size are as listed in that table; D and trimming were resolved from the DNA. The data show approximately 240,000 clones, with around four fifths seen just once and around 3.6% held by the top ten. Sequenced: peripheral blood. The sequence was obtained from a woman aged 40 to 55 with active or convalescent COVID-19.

CDR3 nucleotide sequence: TGTGCCAGCAGCGTAGCCCCGGGCAGGGGCCCCTACAATGAGCAGTTCTTC. It is translated as CASSVAPGRGPYNEQFF. V is TRBV9 and J is TRBJ2-1; D perhaps matches TRBD1 (6 bases). With 0 bases removed from V and 2 bases from J, the gap between germline ends came to 15 bases. This CDR3 has 17 residues. Germline loops: CDR1 SGDLS, CDR2 YYNGEE.